These 2 T cell receptor beta chains were all obtained from the same sample, sequenced in a study of technical replicates of blood from a few donors. The table came from immunoSEQ multiplex PCR; TCRdb's copy has only in-frame clones and leaves some out. Of around 80,000 clones in the sample, around nine tenths are singletons; the top ten hold about 0.26%. Sequenced sample: T cells isolated from PBMCs. The receptors were sampled from a human donor in good health.

This chain connects TRBV5-6 to TRBJ2-7; D perhaps matches TRBD2 (6 bases). This CDR3 region has 15 residues. The V end was cut by 6 bases, the J end by 2 bases, with 18 bases between. In germline, CDR1 is SGHDT, CDR2 YYEEEE. The CDR3 sequence: CASTPRLGGAYEQYF. The CDR3, as DNA: TGTGCCAGCACCCCTCGTTTGGGGGGAGCCTACGAGCAGTACTTC.

The rearrangement uses TRBV7-9 and TRBJ2-7; D is uncertain. Trimming removed 1 base at V and 0 bases at J, with 7 bases between. Germline V CDR1 and CDR2: SEHNR, FQNEAQ (reference sequence). This CDR3 is built from 14 residues. The CDR3 nucleotides read TGTGCCAGCAGCTTAGGCTTCAGCTCCTACGAGCAGTACTTC. Translated, it gives CASSLGFSSYEQYF.